This T cell receptor (beta chain) appears in the sequencing data of a study of monozygotic twins with cystic fibrosis. Overall study: Library input was three micrograms of fragmented DNA, with approximately 14 PCR cycles.

This table comes from immunoSEQ multiplex PCR, and its TCRdb copy is limited to in-frame clones, with some not included. The sample consists of approximately 32,000 clones, around 96% of them appearing once. The CDR3 loop spans 11 amino acids. Germline trimming cut 6 bases from V and 7 bases from J; bases unmatched to any gene: 5. Germline V gene lookup returns CDR1 DFQATT and CDR2 SNEGSKA (reference sequence). The specimen sequenced was blood. The clonotype comes from a girl aged 2 to 10 with cystic fibrosis. The rearrangement links TRBV20-1 to TRBJ1-2; 7 bases align to TRBD1. This chain's CDR3 is CSATDRLGYTF. CDR3 in DNA: TGCAGTGCCACGGACAGGCTTGGCTACACCTTC.